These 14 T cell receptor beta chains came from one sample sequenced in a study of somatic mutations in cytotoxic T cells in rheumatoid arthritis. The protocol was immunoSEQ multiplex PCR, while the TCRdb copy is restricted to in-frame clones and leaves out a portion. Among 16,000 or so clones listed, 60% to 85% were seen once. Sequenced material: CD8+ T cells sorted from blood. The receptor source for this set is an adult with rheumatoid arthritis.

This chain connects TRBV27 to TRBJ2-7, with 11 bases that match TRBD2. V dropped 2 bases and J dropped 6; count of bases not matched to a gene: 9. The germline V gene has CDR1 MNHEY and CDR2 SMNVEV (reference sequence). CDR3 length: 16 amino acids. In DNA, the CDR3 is TGTGCCAGCAGTTTAGGGGGTAGCGGGGGGGCACGCGAGCAGTACTTC. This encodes CASSLGGSGGAREQYF.

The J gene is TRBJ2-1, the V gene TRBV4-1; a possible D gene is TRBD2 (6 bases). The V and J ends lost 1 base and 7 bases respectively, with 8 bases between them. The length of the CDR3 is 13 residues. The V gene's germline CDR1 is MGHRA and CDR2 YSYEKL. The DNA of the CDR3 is TGCGCCAGCAGCCAAGTTGCGGGAAATGAGCAGTTCTTC. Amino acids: CASSQVAGNEQFF.

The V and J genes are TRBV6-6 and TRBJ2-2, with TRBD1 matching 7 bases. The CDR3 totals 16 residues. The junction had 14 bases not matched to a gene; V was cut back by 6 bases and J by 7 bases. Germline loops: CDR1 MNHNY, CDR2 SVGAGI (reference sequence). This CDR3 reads CASRKGDRWRDGELFF. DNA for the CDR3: TGTGCCAGCAGAAAGGGGGACAGATGGCGTGACGGGGAGCTGTTTTTT.

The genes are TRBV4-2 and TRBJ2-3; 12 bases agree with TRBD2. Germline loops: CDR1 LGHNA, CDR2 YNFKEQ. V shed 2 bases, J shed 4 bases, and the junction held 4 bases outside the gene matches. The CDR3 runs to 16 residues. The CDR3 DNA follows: TGTGCCAGCAGCCAACCTAGCGGGGGGGCCCCAGATACGCAGTATTTT. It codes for CASSQPSGGAPDTQYF.

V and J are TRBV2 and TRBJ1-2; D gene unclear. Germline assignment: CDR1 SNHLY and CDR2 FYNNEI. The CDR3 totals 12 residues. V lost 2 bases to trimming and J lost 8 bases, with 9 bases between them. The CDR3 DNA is TGTGCCAGCAGTGAACCCCTGAGGGGCTACACCTTC. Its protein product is CASSEPLRGYTF. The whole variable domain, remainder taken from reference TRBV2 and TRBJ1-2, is EPEVTQTPSHQVTQMGQEVILRCVPISNHLYFYWYRQILGQKVEFLVSFYNNEISEKSEIFDDQFSVERPDGSNFTLKIRSTKLEDSAMYFCASSEPLRGYTFGSGTRLTVV.

CDR3 sequence: CASSFGTLKDEQYF. The CDR3 DNA is TGTGCCAGCAGCTTCGGGACCCTTAAAGACGAGCAGTACTTC. The chain carries TRBV5-4 and TRBJ2-7; D possibly matches TRBD1 or TRBD2 (5 bases each). Germline V gene data show CDR1 as SGHNT and CDR2 as YYREEE (reference sequence). The V end lost 2 bases, the J end lost 5 bases, and 14 bases lay between the germline ends. The CDR3 extends over 14 amino acids. The complete variable domain, with remaining parts taken from reference TRBV5-4 and TRBJ2-7, reads ETGVTQSPTHLIKTRGQQVTLRCSSQSGHNTVSWYQQALGQGPQFIFQYYREEENGRGNFPPRFSGLQFPNYSSELNVNALELDDSALYLCASSFGTLKDEQYFGPGTRLTVT.

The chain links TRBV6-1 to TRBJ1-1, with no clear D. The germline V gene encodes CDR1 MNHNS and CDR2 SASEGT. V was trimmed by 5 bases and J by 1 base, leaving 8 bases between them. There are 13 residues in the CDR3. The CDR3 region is CASSQTGNTEAFF. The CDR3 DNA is TGTGCCAGCAGTCAGACGGGGAACACTGAAGCTTTCTTT.

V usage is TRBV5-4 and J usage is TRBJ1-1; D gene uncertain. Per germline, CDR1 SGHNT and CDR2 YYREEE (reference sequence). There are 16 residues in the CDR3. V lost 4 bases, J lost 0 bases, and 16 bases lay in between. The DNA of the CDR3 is TGTGCCAGCAGCCCTGGACCCTATCAAATGAACACTGAAGCTTTCTTT. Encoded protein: CASSPGPYQMNTEAFF.

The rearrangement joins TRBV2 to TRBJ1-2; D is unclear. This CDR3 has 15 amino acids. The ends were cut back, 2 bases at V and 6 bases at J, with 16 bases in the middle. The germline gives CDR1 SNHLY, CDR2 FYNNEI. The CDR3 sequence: CASSERLRPGDGYTF. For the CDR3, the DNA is TGTGCCAGCAGTGAAAGACTTCGCCCCGGAGATGGCTACACCTTC.

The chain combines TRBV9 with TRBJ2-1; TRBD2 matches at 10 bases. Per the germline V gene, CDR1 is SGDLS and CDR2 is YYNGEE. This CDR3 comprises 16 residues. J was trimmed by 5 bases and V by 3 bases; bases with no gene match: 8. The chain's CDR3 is CASSEASGGLHNEQFF. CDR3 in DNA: TGTGCCAGCAGCGAAGCTAGCGGGGGCCTACACAATGAGCAGTTCTTC.

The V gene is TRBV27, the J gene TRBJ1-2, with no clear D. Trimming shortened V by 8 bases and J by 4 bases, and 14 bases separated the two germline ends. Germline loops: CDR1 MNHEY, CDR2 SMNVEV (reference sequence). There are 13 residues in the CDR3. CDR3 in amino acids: CASRREGGYGYTF. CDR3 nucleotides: TGTGCCAGCCGGAGGGAGGGTGGCTATGGCTACACCTTC.

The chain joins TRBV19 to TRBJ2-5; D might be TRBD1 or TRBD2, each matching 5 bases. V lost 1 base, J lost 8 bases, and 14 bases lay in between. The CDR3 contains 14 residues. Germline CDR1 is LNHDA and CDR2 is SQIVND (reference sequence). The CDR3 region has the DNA TGTGCCAGTAGTATAGTAGAGGTTGGGGGAACCCAGTACTTC. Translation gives CASSIVEVGGTQYF.

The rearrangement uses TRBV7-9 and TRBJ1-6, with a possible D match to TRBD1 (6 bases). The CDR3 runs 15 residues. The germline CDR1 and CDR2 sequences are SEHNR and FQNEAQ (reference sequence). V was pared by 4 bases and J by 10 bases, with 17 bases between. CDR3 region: CASSSNRAPGSPLHF. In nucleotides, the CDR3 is TGTGCCAGCAGCTCAAACAGGGCCCCGGGATCACCCCTCCACTTT. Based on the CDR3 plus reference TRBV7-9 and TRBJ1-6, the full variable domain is DTGVSQNPRHKITKRGQNVTFRCDPISEHNRLYWYRQTLGQGPEFLTYFQNEAQLEKSRLLSDRFSAERPKGSFSTLEIQRTEQGDSAMYLCASSSNRAPGSPLHFGNGTRLTVT.

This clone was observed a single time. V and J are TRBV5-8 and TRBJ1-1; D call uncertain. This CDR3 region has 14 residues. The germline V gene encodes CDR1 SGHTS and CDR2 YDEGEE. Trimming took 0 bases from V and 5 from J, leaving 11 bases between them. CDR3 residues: CASSLVQSRTEAFF. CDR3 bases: TGTGCCAGCAGCTTGGTTCAGTCGCGGACTGAAGCTTTCTTT.